This TCR beta chain stems from a study of blood T cell repertoires in COVID-19. Only in-frame clones appear in the TCRdb table, and some are missing; sequencing was by immunoSEQ multiplex PCR. Among about 81,000 clones listed, about 91% were seen once. From germline, CDR1 is SGHAT and CDR2 FQDESV (reference sequence). Losses at the gene ends were 9 bases for V and 2 bases for J; bases not matched to a gene: 5. The CDR3 contains 14 residues. This receptor was taken from a man between 65 and 80 years old with active or convalescent COVID-19. The source material was peripheral blood. This chain uses TRBV11-1 with TRBJ1-3, with 9 positions matching TRBD1. The CDR3, as DNA: TGTGCCAGTGGACGGACAGGGGCTGGAAACACCATATATTTT. Amino acids: CASGRTGAGNTIYF.